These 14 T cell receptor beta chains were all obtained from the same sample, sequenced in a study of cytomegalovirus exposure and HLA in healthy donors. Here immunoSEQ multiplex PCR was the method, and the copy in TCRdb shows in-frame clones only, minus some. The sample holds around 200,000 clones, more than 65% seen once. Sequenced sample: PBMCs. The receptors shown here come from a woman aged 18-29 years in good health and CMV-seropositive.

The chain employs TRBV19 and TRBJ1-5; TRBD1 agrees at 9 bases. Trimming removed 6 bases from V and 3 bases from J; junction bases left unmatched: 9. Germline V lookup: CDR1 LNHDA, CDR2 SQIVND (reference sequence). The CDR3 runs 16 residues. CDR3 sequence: CASSLRDRVYNQPQHF. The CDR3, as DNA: TGTGCCAGTAGCCTTCGGGACAGGGTGTACAATCAGCCCCAGCATTTT.

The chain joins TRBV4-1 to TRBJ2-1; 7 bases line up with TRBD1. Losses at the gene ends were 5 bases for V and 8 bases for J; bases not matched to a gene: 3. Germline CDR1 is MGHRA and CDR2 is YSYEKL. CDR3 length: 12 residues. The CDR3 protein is CASSFTGDEQFF. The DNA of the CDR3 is TGCGCCAGCAGCTTCACAGGGGATGAGCAGTTCTTC.

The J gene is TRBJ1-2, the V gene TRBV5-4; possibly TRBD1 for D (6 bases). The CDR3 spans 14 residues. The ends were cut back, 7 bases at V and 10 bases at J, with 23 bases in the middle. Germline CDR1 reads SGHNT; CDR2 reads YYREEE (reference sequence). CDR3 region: CASRRAGGPSTYTF. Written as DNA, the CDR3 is TGTGCCAGCCGACGCGCGGGGGGGCCCTCGACCTACACCTTC.

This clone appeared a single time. The CDR3 DNA reads as TGTGCCAGCAGTGAAGCCTCAGGACAGGGAGCCTATGGCTACACCTTC. This translates into CASSEASGQGAYGYTF. This chain connects TRBV6-1 to TRBJ1-2; TRBD1 aligns across 8 bases. From germline, CDR1 is MNHNS and CDR2 SASEGT. CDR3 length: 16 amino acids. V was clipped by 0 bases and J by 4 bases; unmatched bases: 7.

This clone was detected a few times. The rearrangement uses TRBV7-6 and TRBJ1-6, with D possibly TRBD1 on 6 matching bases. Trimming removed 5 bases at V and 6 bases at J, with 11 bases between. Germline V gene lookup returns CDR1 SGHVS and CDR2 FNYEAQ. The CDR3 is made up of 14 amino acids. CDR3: CASSPQDSNSPLHF. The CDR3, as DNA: TGTGCCAGCAGCCCCCAGGACAGTAATTCACCCCTCCACTTT. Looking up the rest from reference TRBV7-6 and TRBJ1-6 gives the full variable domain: GAGVSQSPRYKVTKRGQDVALRCDPISGHVSLYWYRQALGQGPEFLTYFNYEAQQDKSGLPNDRFSAERPEGSISTLTIQRTEQRDSAMYRCASSPQDSNSPLHFGNGTRLTVT.

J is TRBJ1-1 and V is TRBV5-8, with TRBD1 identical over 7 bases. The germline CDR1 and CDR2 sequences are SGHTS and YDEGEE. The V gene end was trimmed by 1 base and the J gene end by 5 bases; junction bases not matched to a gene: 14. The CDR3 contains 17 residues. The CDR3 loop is CASSLRYRGRGYTEAFF. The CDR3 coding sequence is TGTGCCAGCAGCTTGAGATATAGGGGGCGCGGCTATACTGAAGCTTTCTTT.

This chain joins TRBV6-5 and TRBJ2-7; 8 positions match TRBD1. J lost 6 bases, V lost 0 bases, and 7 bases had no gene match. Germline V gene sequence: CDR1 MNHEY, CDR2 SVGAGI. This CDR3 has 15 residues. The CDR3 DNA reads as TGTGCCAGCAGTTACTCGACAGGGGAAGGAGGCGAGCAGTACTTC. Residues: CASSYSTGEGGEQYF.

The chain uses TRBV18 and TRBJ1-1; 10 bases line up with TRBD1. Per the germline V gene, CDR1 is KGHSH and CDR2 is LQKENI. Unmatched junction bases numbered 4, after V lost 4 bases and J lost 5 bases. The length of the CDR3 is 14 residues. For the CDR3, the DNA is TGTGCCAGCTCACTGGGACAGGGGAAGACTGAAGCTTTCTTT. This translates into CASSLGQGKTEAFF.

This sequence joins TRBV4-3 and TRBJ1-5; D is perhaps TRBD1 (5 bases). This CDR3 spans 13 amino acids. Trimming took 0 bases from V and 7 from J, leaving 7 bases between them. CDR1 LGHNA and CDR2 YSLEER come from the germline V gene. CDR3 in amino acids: CASSQETEQPQHF. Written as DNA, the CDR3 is TGCGCCAGCAGCCAAGAGACAGAACAGCCCCAGCATTTT.

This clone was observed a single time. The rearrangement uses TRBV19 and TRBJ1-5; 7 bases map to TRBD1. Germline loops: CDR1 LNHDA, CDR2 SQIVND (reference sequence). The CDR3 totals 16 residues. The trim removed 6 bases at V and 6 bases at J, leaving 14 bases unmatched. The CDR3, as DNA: TGTGCCAGTAGGCCAAACAGGGGACTAGGGGTTCAGCCCCAGCATTTT. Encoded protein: CASRPNRGLGVQPQHF.

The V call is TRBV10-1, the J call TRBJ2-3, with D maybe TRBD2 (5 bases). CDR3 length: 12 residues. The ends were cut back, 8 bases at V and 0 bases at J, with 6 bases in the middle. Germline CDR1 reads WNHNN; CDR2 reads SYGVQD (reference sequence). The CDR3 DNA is TGCGCCAGCGGGGAGAGCACAGATACGCAGTATTTT. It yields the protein CASGESTDTQYF.

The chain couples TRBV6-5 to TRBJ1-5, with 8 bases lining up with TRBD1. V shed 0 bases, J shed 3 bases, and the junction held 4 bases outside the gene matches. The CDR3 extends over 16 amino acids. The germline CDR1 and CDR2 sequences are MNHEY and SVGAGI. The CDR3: CASSYSGTGDNQPQHF. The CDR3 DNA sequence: TGTGCCAGCAGTTACTCCGGGACAGGAGACAATCAGCCCCAGCATTTT.

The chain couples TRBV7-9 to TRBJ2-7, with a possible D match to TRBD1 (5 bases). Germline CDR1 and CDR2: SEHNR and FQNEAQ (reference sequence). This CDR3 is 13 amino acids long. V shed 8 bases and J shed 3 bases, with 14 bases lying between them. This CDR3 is CASEIQGRYEQYF. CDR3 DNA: TGTGCCAGCGAAATTCAGGGTCGCTACGAGCAGTACTTC.

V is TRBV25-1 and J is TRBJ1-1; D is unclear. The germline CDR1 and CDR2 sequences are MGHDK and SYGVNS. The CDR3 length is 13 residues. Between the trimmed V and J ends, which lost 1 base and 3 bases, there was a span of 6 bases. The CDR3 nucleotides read TGTGCCAGCAGTGAATTCCGGGACACTGAAGCTTTCTTT. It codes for CASSEFRDTEAFF.